These T cell receptor beta chains were read from a single sample in a study of T cells in Graves' hyperthyroidism and ophthalmopathy. Each CDR3 protein gets one entry after TCRdb re-called the multiplex PCR reads with MiXCR. The table shows around 610,000 distinct CDR3 sequences, with around 15% occurring only once. Source material: blood. The receptor set was obtained from a woman aged 40 to 55 with Graves' ophthalmopathy. Both conserved end residues are part of each CDR3. A D gene is named only where the DNA matches it firmly.

>TRBJ1-6|TRBV6-4|NA
CASRTGPDNSPLHF
>TRBJ2-5|TRBV19|TRBD1
CASSIGYRGRETQYF
>TRBJ2-5|TRBV2|NA
CASSVPRDEETQYF
>TRBJ2-7|TRBV9|NA
CASSAREAGYEQYF
>TRBJ2-7|TRBV28|TRBD1
CASRRTGLGGEQYF
>TRBJ2-5|TRBV6-2/TRBV6-3|NA
CASRTWQGPQETQYF
>TRBJ2-7|TRBV12-3/TRBV12-4|TRBD2
CASSKAGGTYEQYF
>TRBJ1-1|TRBV27|NA
CASSLNRVGEAFF
>TRBJ2-7|TRBV11-1|NA
CASSLGDGGRDSYEQYF
>TRBJ2-7|TRBV4-1|NA
CASSQQTVAYEQYF
>TRBJ1-1|TRBV10-3|TRBD1
CAIRGQGLNTEAFF
>TRBJ2-7|TRBV7-2|NA
CASILEVPYEQYF
>TRBJ2-5|TRBV20-1|TRBD1
CSANPGTVQETQYF
>TRBJ1-1|TRBV20-1|TRBD1
CSVDRELTRAFF
>TRBJ2-7|TRBV7-9|TRBD1
CASSTTGSYEQYF
>TRBJ2-7|TRBV14|NA
CASSQAWDEQYF
>TRBJ2-7|TRBV12-3/TRBV12-4|TRBD2
CASKIAGTYEQYF
>TRBJ2-7|TRBV7-2|TRBD2
CASSFTSGRATSYEQYF
>TRBJ2-5|TRBV29-1|NA
CSARTVQETQYF
>TRBJ2-7|TRBV27|NA
CASSQRPGPYEQYF
>TRBJ2-2|TRBV5-4|TRBD1
CASSWGDRGDTGELFF
>TRBJ1-2|TRBV10-3|NA
CAIRPGGTNYGYTF
>TRBJ2-7|TRBV20-1|NA
CSARLVSSYGQYF
>TRBJ1-1|TRBV6-1|NA
CATGGYTEAFF
>TRBJ1-1|TRBV11-2|NA
CASSPWDKTAFF
>TRBJ2-5|TRBV7-3|NA
CASTRRLGETQYF
>TRBJ2-5|TRBV27|NA
CASSEGGGSSEETQYF
>TRBJ2-4|TRBV6-5|NA
CASSYLKLANIQYF
>TRBJ2-2|TRBV11-1|TRBD2
CASSLGSGRAEANTGELFF
>TRBJ1-5|TRBV6-1|TRBD1
CASTPRGQSDQPQHF
>TRBJ2-5|TRBV28|TRBD2
CASSERDREETQYF
>TRBJ1-1|TRBV29-1|NA
CSTRVRQNTEAFF
>TRBJ2-7|TRBV28|NA
CATSHPGLDSYEQYF
>TRBJ2-7|TRBV30|NA
CAWSTSQGGHEQYF
>TRBJ1-6|TRBV7-2|NA
CASEEVEGYNSLLHF
>TRBJ1-2|TRBV20-1|TRBD1
CSGKGGNPGGYTF
>TRBJ2-5|TRBV12-3/TRBV12-4|TRBD2
CASRPLAEETQYF
>TRBJ2-5|TRBV20-1|NA
CSAIKTGQETQYF
>TRBJ2-6|TRBV29-1|NA
CSVDAGPWGGANVLTF
>TRBJ1-1|TRBV29-1|NA
CSARGGPGAKNTEAFF
>TRBJ2-5|TRBV6-1|NA
CASRLSGASQETQYF
>TRBJ1-1|TRBV19|TRBD1
CASSAYRGNTEAFF
>TRBJ1-3|TRBV11-2|NA
CASSPRGISGNTIYF
>TRBJ2-7|TRBV10-2|NA
CASSESTYGTAYEQYF
>TRBJ1-1|TRBV11-2|TRBD1
CASSLRPAGGPTEAFF
>TRBJ2-5|TRBV6-5|NA
CASKPGNQETQYF